These 2 T cell receptor beta chains were sequenced from one sample in a study of blood T cell repertoires in COVID-19. Libraries were prepared by immunoSEQ multiplex PCR; TCRdb keeps only in-frame clonotypes and omits some of them. The table includes approximately 380,000 clones, more than 70% detected once. The specimen was PBMCs or T cells enriched from blood (not recorded which). The receptors here all came from a woman between 18 and 30 years old who had recovered from COVID-19.

The DNA for the CDR3 is TGTGCCAGCAGCCAAGATGTTGGAGGCCAGCCCCAGCATTTT. This sequence encodes CASSQDVGGQPQHF. This chain links TRBV3-1 (or the pseudogene TRBV3-2) with TRBJ1-5; D not certain. Trimming took 0 bases from V and 7 from J, leaving 10 bases between them. Germline V gene data show CDR1 as LGHDT and CDR2 as YNNKEL (reference sequence). The CDR3 has 14 amino acids.

This clone was observed once. The J gene is TRBJ2-1, the V gene TRBV4-2; a possible D gene is TRBD1 (5 bases). Germline lookup yields CDR1 LGHNA and CDR2 YNFKEQ. Trimming took off 5 bases at V and 4 bases at J, with 9 bases between the two ends. The CDR3 contains 13 residues. The CDR3 bases are TGTGCCAGCAGCAGGGGAAGATACAATGAGCAGTTCTTC. This sequence encodes CASSRGRYNEQFF.